The 15 T cell receptor beta chains given below trace back to one sample, sequenced in a study of glioma-infiltrating T cells. The iRepertoire nested amplicon-rescue multiplex PCR amplified TCR alpha and beta CDR3s from RNA. In TCRdb, the multiplex PCR reads were re-called with MiXCR into one record per CDR3 protein. The sample has 100,000 to 150,000 distinct CDR3 sequences, about 22% seen once. The sequenced sample consisted of glioma tissue, nonneoplastic brain tissue, or PBMCs (not recorded which). The receptor set was obtained from a human donor with low-grade glioma or glioblastoma, undergoing nonglioma brain surgery, or in good health (not recorded which).

This chain uses TRBV7-2 with TRBJ2-4, with D perhaps TRBD2 (6 bases). CDR3 length: 15 residues. CDR1 and CDR2 (germline): SGHTA, FQGNSA. The V and J ends lost 1 base and 7 bases respectively, with 14 bases between them. CDR3 in amino acids: CASSLERVGRNIQYF. In DNA, the CDR3 is TGTGCCAGCAGCTTAGAAAGGGTTGGGAGGAACATTCAGTACTTC.

This sequence joins TRBV20-1 and TRBJ2-1; D is possibly TRBD1 or TRBD2 (5 bases each). The length of the CDR3 is 15 residues. Germline V gene lookup returns CDR1 DFQATT and CDR2 SNEGSKA (reference sequence). Deletions cut 3 bases from V and 7 bases from J, with 19 bases between. CDR3 in amino acids: CSASDGTGRVNEQFF. CDR3 sequence (DNA): TGCAGTGCTAGCGATGGGACCGGCCGAGTGAATGAGCAGTTCTTC.

A few counts support this clonotype. The rearrangement uses TRBV20-1 and TRBJ1-6; TRBD1 agrees at 8 bases. Germline V gene lookup returns CDR1 DFQATT and CDR2 SNEGSKA (reference sequence). The CDR3 runs 14 residues. V shed 5 bases, J shed 10 bases, and the junction held 10 bases outside the gene matches. The CDR3 nucleotides are TGCAGTGCTCCCATTGACAGGGGTTACTCACCCCTCCACTTT. As protein: CSAPIDRGYSPLHF.

This clonotype came up a few times. The chain couples TRBV12-3 or TRBV12-4 to TRBJ1-2, with TRBD1 as a possible D gene (6 bases). The CDR3 length is 14 residues. V gave up 3 bases and J gave up 4 bases, with 12 bases separating them. The CDR3 DNA reads TGTGCCAGCAGTTTTAAACAGGGCGGCTATGGCTACACCTTC. This gives the protein CASSFKQGGYGYTF.

This clonotype was found many times. The genes are TRBV27 and TRBJ1-1; the D is unclear. The germline gives CDR1 MNHEY, CDR2 SMNVEV (reference sequence). Trimming removed 3 bases from V and 7 bases from J, with 12 bases in between. The CDR3 loop spans 13 amino acids. CDR3 nucleotide sequence: TGTGCCAGCAGTTTTAGGTCAGGAGATGAAGCTTTCTTT. This codes for CASSFRSGDEAFF.

The V gene is TRBV28, the J gene TRBJ2-1; a possible D gene is TRBD1 (6 bases). The CDR3 has 15 amino acids. CDR1 and CDR2 from the germline V gene are MDHEN and SYDVKM. Trimming took off 4 bases at V and 2 bases at J, with 12 bases between the two ends. For the CDR3, the DNA is TGTGCCAGCAGTTGGGCAGGGGCCCCCTACAATGAGCAGTTCTTC. This codes for CASSWAGAPYNEQFF.

This clonotype has at least ten counts. V gene TRBV7-2 combines with J gene TRBJ1-2; TRBD1 aligns across 10 bases. The length of the CDR3 is 15 residues. CDR1 SGHTA and CDR2 FQGNSA come from the germline V gene. V lost 2 bases to trimming and J lost 8 bases; unmatched junction nucleotides: 8. The CDR3 spells CASSLSAGTGEGYTF. CDR3 nucleotides: TGTGCCAGCAGCTTATCTGCGGGGACAGGGGAAGGCTACACCTTC. Supplemented by reference TRBV7-2 and TRBJ1-2, the full variable domain reads GAGVSQSPSNKVTEKGKDVELRCDPISGHTALYWYRQSLGQGLEFLIYFQGNSAPDKSGLPSDRFSAERTGGSVSTLTIQRTQQEDSAVYLCASSLSAGTGEGYTFGSGTRLTVV.

This clonotype was picked up a small number of times. This rearrangement joins TRBV27 to TRBJ2-6, with 8 nucleotides matching TRBD2. Trimming took 4 bases from V and 3 from J; bases not matched to a gene: 11. This CDR3 has 18 residues. Germline CDR1 reads MNHEY; CDR2 reads SMNVEV (reference sequence). CDR3 residues: CASSSPGGTAVGANVLTF. CDR3 in DNA: TGTGCCAGCAGTTCACCGGGGGGGACTGCGGTTGGGGCCAACGTCCTGACTTTC.

The CDR3 DNA follows: TGTGCCAGCAGAAGACAGGGCCGCTACGAGCAGTACGTC. Its protein is CASRRQGRYEQYV. J is TRBJ2-7 and V is TRBV5-5; 7 bases are shared with TRBD1. The germline V gene has CDR1 SGHKS and CDR2 YYEKEE (reference sequence). V was clipped by 5 bases and J by 3 bases; unmatched bases: 5. The CDR3 has 13 amino acids.

Ten or more counts support this clonotype. This chain connects TRBV20-1 to TRBJ1-6, with 9 bases fitting TRBD1. The germline CDR1 and CDR2 sequences are DFQATT and SNEGSKA (reference sequence). The CDR3 contains 15 residues. The V segment lost 0 bases and the J segment 6 bases; nucleotides outside the gene matches: 3. CDR3 nucleotides: TGCAGTGCTAGAGATACAGGGGGCGGTAATTCACCCCTCCACTTT. It specifies CSARDTGGGNSPLHF.

This sequence joins TRBV7-2 and TRBJ2-7, with D possibly TRBD1 on 5 matching bases. CDR1 is SGHTA and CDR2 is FQGNSA in the germline V gene. The germline V and J ends were trimmed by 3 bases and 4 bases, with 16 bases remaining between them. The CDR3 loop spans 15 amino acids. This CDR3 reads CASSFGRASEYEQYV. For the CDR3, the DNA is TGTGCCAGCAGCTTCGGCAGGGCATCGGAGTACGAGCAGTACGTC.

This clonotype was counted between two and nine times. The V and J genes are TRBV5-8 and TRBJ2-7, with TRBD1 matching 11 bases. The germline V gene has CDR1 SGHTS and CDR2 YDEGEE. This CDR3 is built from 16 residues. V trimming: 7 bases; J trimming: 0 bases; junction bases outside the gene matches: 9. As DNA, the CDR3 is TGTGCCAGCCTTAGGGACAGGGGGTCACCCTCCTACGAGCAGTACGTC. It encodes CASLRDRGSPSYEQYV.

The sample holds a few counts of this clonotype. This chain uses TRBV4-1 with TRBJ1-2, with D uncertain. The CDR3 contains 12 residues. Germline loops: CDR1 MGHRA, CDR2 YSYEKL. The V end lost 4 bases, the J end lost 2 bases, and 5 bases lay between the germline ends. The CDR3 nucleotides read TGCGCCAGCAGCCGAGGGAACTATGGCTACACCTTC. Its protein product is CASSRGNYGYTF.

In regard to this clonotype: Given a much more abundant clone one base away, this may be a read error. The chain employs TRBV18 and TRBJ1-1; TRBD1 is a possible D gene (5 bases). The CDR3 runs 14 residues. From germline, CDR1 is KGHSH and CDR2 LQKENI. CDR3 in amino acids: CASSLADQGTKAFF. The CDR3 nucleotides read TGTGCCAGCTCACTTGCAGACCAGGGCACTAAAGCTTTCTTT.

This clonotype was counted at least ten times. The V and J genes are TRBV7-8 and TRBJ2-5; tentatively, D is TRBD2 (6 bases). Trimming removed 4 bases from V and 1 base from J, with 7 bases in between. Germline-derived CDR1 and CDR2 are SGHVS and FQNEAQ. The CDR3 length is 13 residues. CDR3 sequence reads: CASSSGLQETQYF. CDR3 coding DNA: TGTGCCAGCAGCTCGGGACTCCAAGAGACCCAGTACTTC.